This T cell receptor beta chain is drawn from a study of T cells in Graves' hyperthyroidism and ophthalmopathy. Study-wide points: Expanded thyroid clonotypes (above 0.001) were mostly also found in blood.

Comment on this clonotype: Its antigen is undetermined.

Using RNA transcripts as the source, TCR beta CDR3 regions were amplified. RT-PCR in the first round (using the HTBI primer set) targeted the TCR CDR3. MiXCR, applied by TCRdb to the multiplex PCR reads, yields one record per CDR3 protein. The sample records 400,000 to 600,000 distinct CDR3 sequences, around 15% being singletons. The CDR3 length is 13 residues. Germline V gene lookup returns CDR1 MDHEN and CDR2 SYDVKM. V shed 6 bases, J shed 8 bases, and the junction held 6 bases outside the gene matches. The gene calls are TRBV28 and TRBJ2-2; 7 nucleotides agree with TRBD1. The receptor comes from a woman under 40 with Graves' ophthalmopathy. Sample: blood. CDR3 amino acids: CASSQQGTGELFF. Here the CDR3 DNA reads TGTGCCAGCAGCCAACAGGGGACGGGGGAGCTGTTTTTT.